This T cell receptor (beta chain) appears in the sequencing data of a study of T-cell reconstitution after alpha-beta-depleted transplantation in children. About this clonotype: What it recognizes is unknown.

Study-level results: For some patients, TCRbeta diversity was high at day 60 because of recipient T cells and thymic progenitors that survived. About two months after transplant, alpha-beta T cells reportedly came from several hundred expanded graft clones. T-cell counts and diversity at one year post-transplant came mainly from newly produced T cells.

Construction of the TCRbeta library involved unique molecular identifiers. TCRdb called the PCR reads again in MiXCR, with one record for every CDR3 protein. The table has roughly 570,000 distinct CDR3 sequences, more than 20% seen once. There are 14 residues in the CDR3. The germline CDR1 and CDR2 sequences are SGHTA and FQGNSA. Trimming cost V 4 bases and J 0 bases, with 8 bases left between them. This sequence joins TRBV7-2 and TRBJ2-3; D is ambiguous. This receptor was identified in a boy younger than two with Wiskott-Aldrich syndrome, due to receive a stem cell transplant. Sequencing was performed on PBMCs, taken before TCRalphabeta/CD19-depleted stem cell transplant. CDR3 nucleotides: TGTGCCAGCAGCTGGCAGTACAGCACAGATACGCAGTATTTT. Protein product: CASSWQYSTDTQYF.